A selection of T cell receptor beta chains follows, all from one sample in a study of identical twins' blood T cells. Using its own MiXCR run on the 5' RACE reads, TCRdb lists one record per CDR3 protein. The table has a few hundred thousand distinct CDR3 sequences, 25% to 35% seen once; the top ten hold roughly 5.5%. Material: PBMCs. These receptors were taken from a woman between 18 and 50 years old in good health. CDR3s include the opening cysteine and the closing phenylalanine or tryptophan. Fields, in order: V gene, clone size, J gene, D gene, CDR3 DNA, CDR3 protein. A D gene is named only where the DNA matches it firmly. Clone size is given for some rows only: seen once, a few or many times, or a class if the clone is expanded.

v_gene: TRBV5-1
abundance: .
j_gene: TRBJ2-3
d_gene: .
CDR3nt: TGCGCCAGCAGCTTGGGTCTCGGTGCTACCACAGATACGCAGTATTTT
CDR3aa: CASSLGLGATTDTQYF

v_gene: TRBV29-1
abundance: few
j_gene: TRBJ1-1
d_gene: TRBD1
CDR3nt: TGCAGCGGGCGACAGGGGGCGAACACTGAAGCTTTCTTT
CDR3aa: CSGRQGANTEAFF

v_gene: TRBV5-1
abundance: .
j_gene: TRBJ2-3
d_gene: .
CDR3nt: TGCGCCAGCAGCTTCAACCGGGTTGGCACAGATACGCAGTATTTT
CDR3aa: CASSFNRVGTDTQYF

v_gene: TRBV20-1
abundance: few
j_gene: TRBJ2-7
d_gene: TRBD2
CDR3nt: TGCAGTGCTAGTTTAGCGGGAGCTAACGAGCAGTACTTC
CDR3aa: CSASLAGANEQYF

v_gene: TRBV11-2
abundance: many
j_gene: TRBJ2-5
d_gene: .
CDR3nt: TGTGCCAGCAGTTTAGAATCGACGGGGGAGACCCAGTACTTC
CDR3aa: CASSLESTGETQYF

v_gene: TRBV7-6
abundance: few
j_gene: TRBJ1-5
d_gene: .
CDR3nt: TGTGCCAGCAGCTTAGTGCAGGGCCCGGATCAGCCCCAGCATTTT
CDR3aa: CASSLVQGPDQPQHF

v_gene: TRBV20-1
abundance: .
j_gene: TRBJ2-6
d_gene: .
CDR3nt: TGCAGTGCTCCTCCACCTGGGGCCAACGTCCTGACTTTC
CDR3aa: CSAPPPGANVLTF

v_gene: TRBV9
abundance: .
j_gene: TRBJ2-5
d_gene: .
CDR3nt: TGTGCCAGCAGCGTAGATCCGGGGCAAGAGACCCCGTACTTC
CDR3aa: CASSVDPGQETPYF

v_gene: TRBV2
abundance: .
j_gene: TRBJ1-2
d_gene: TRBD1
CDR3nt: TGTGCCAGCAGTCTCGACAGGGATTATGGCAACACCTTC
CDR3aa: CASSLDRDYGNTF

v_gene: TRBV6-2/TRBV6-3
abundance: .
j_gene: TRBJ1-2
d_gene: .
CDR3nt: TGTGCCAGCAGTTACTCTGAGGTCCGCTTCCACGACTATGGCTACACCTTC
CDR3aa: CASSYSEVRFHDYGYTF

v_gene: TRBV13
abundance: few
j_gene: TRBJ2-1
d_gene: TRBD1
CDR3nt: TGTGCCAGCAGCTTAGGGGACAGGGAAGGTAATGAGCAGTTCTTC
CDR3aa: CASSLGDREGNEQFF

v_gene: TRBV29-1
abundance: many
j_gene: TRBJ2-2
d_gene: .
CDR3nt: TGCAGCGTTGAAGAAGTGGGGAGTGTTGCCGGGGAGCTGTTTTTT
CDR3aa: CSVEEVGSVAGELFF

v_gene: TRBV27
abundance: few
j_gene: TRBJ1-1
d_gene: TRBD1
CDR3nt: TGTGCCAGCAGTAAAAGGACAGGGTTGAACACTGAAGCTTTCTTT
CDR3aa: CASSKRTGLNTEAFF

v_gene: TRBV27
abundance: many
j_gene: TRBJ1-2
d_gene: TRBD1
CDR3nt: TGTGCCAGCAGTTTAAAGGGACAGGGGAACTATGGCTACACCTTC
CDR3aa: CASSLKGQGNYGYTF

v_gene: TRBV5-4
abundance: few
j_gene: TRBJ2-2
d_gene: TRBD1
CDR3nt: TGTGCCAGCAGCTCCGGGACAGGCCACACCGGGGAGCTGTTTTTT
CDR3aa: CASSSGTGHTGELFF

v_gene: TRBV6-2/TRBV6-3
abundance: few
j_gene: TRBJ2-3
d_gene: .
CDR3nt: TGTGCCAGCAGTTACGGACCAGATACGCAGTATTTT
CDR3aa: CASSYGPDTQYF

v_gene: TRBV6-5
abundance: .
j_gene: TRBJ1-2
d_gene: TRBD1
CDR3nt: TGTGCCAGCAGTTACGGAGCAGGGGGCGCGGTCTTCTACACCTTC
CDR3aa: CASSYGAGGAVFYTF